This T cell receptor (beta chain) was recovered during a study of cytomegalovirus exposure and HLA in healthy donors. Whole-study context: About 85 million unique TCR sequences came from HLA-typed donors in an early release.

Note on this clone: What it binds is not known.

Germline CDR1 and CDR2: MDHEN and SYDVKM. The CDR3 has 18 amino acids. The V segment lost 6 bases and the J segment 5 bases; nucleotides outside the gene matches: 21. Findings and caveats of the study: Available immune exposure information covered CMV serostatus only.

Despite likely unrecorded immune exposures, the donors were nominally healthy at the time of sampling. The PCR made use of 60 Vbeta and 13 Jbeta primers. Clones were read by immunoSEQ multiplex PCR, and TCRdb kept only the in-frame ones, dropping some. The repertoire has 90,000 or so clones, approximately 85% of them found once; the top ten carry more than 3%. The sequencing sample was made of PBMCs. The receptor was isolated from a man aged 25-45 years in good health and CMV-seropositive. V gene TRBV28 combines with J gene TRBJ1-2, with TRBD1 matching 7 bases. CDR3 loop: CASRPPPGTAPTGYGYTF. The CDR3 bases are TGTGCCAGCAGACCTCCCCCCGGGACAGCTCCTACCGGGTATGGCTACACCTTC.